The 9 T cell receptor beta chains below all came from one sample that was sequenced in a study of T cells in Graves' hyperthyroidism and ophthalmopathy (dated by TCRdb to between 2018 and 2021). Library method: multiplex PCR. Instrument on record: Illumina HiSeq 2000. Amplification of TCR beta CDR3 regions was carried out from RNA transcripts. A first-round RT-PCR of the TCR CDR3 used the HTBI primer set with the Qiagen OneStep RT-PCR kit. TCRdb itself trimmed the public reads at Q25 with fastp, ran MiXCR and retained productive beta chains. Every CDR3 protein is listed once, alongside the most common genes and DNA of its rows. The sample table contains a few hundred thousand distinct CDR3 sequences; only one count was recorded for less than 25% of them. Jointly, the top ten make up approximately 25% of the sample. Sequencing was done on a sample of blood. These TCRs come from a young man with Graves' hyperthyroidism.

This clonotype came up many times. The chain couples TRBV25-1 to TRBJ1-1; D might be TRBD1 (5 bases). The CDR3 extends over 14 amino acids. Deletions cut 6 bases from V and 4 bases from J, with 15 bases between. CDR1 is MGHDK and CDR2 is SYGVNS in the germline V gene. The DNA for the CDR3 is TGTGCCAGCAGCCGGGACCCGGCGGGCACTGAAGCTTTCTTT. This gives the protein CASSRDPAGTEAFF.

This clonotype was observed a single time. This sequence joins TRBV4-1 and TRBJ1-5, with 11 nucleotides matching TRBD1. The V and J ends lost 3 bases and 11 bases, in that order; junction bases with no gene match: 12. The CDR3 covers 16 residues. The germline CDR1 and CDR2 sequences are MGHRA and YSYEKL. CDR3 amino acids: CASSHPAGTGGMAQHF. The CDR3 DNA follows: TGCGCCAGCAGCCACCCAGCCGGGACAGGGGGGATGGCCCAGCATTTT.

There are a few counts of this clonotype. The rearrangement uses TRBV28 and TRBJ2-2; D gene unclear. Germline CDR1 and CDR2: MDHEN and SYDVKM. V was trimmed by 8 bases and J by 1 base, leaving 11 bases between them. The CDR3 has 14 amino acids. CDR3 nucleotide sequence: TGTGCCAGCTCGGGTGGGCAGAACACCGGGGAGCTGTTTTTT. Translated, it gives CASSGGQNTGELFF.

The rearrangement links TRBV6-2 or TRBV6-3 to TRBJ2-5, with no clear D. The CDR3 loop spans 15 amino acids. V shed 4 bases and J shed 2 bases, with 14 bases lying between them. Germline V lookup: CDR1 MNHEY, CDR2 SVGEGT. The chain's CDR3 is CASSFNRAAQETQYF. CDR3 in DNA: TGTGCCAGCAGTTTCAACCGGGCTGCACAAGAGACCCAGTACTTC.

The chain employs TRBV19 and TRBJ2-2; D may be TRBD2 (6 bases). In germline, CDR1 is LNHDA, CDR2 SQIVND (reference sequence). This CDR3 is built from 14 residues. The V end lost 0 bases, the J end lost 5 bases, and 7 bases lay between the germline ends. The CDR3 here is CASSIEGGTGELFF. CDR3 coding DNA: TGTGCCAGTAGTATAGAAGGAGGGACCGGGGAGCTGTTTTTT. Full variable domain (rest looked up from reference TRBV19 and TRBJ2-2): DGGITQSPKYLFRKEGQNVTLSCEQNLNHDAMYWYRQDPGQGLRLIYYSQIVNDFQKGDIAEGYSVSREKKESFPLTVTSAQKNPTAFYLCASSIEGGTGELFFGEGSRLTVL.

At least ten counts were recorded for this clonotype. In nucleotides, the CDR3 is TGTGCCAGCAGCGTCAGGGGGCAGGATACTGAAGCTTTCTTT. As protein: CASSVRGQDTEAFF. The gene calls are TRBV27 and TRBJ1-1; 8 bases align to TRBD1. Looked up from germline, CDR1 is MNHEY and CDR2 is SMNVEV (reference sequence). CDR3 length: 14 residues. Germline trimming cut 6 bases from V and 5 bases from J; bases unmatched to any gene: 8.

This clonotype has only a few counts. The gene calls are TRBV3-1 and TRBJ1-1; D is uncertain. The CDR3 loop spans 12 amino acids. Germline V lookup: CDR1 LGHDT, CDR2 YNNKEL (reference sequence). Trimming removed 0 bases from V and 11 bases from J, with 10 bases in between. CDR3 protein: CASSQDARTAFF. The CDR3 coding sequence is TGTGCCAGCAGCCAAGACGCCCGGACGGCTTTCTTT.

The V call is TRBV6-1, the J call TRBJ1-1; the match to TRBD1 covers 10 bases. The V segment lost 7 bases and the J segment 11 bases; nucleotides outside the gene matches: 16. The germline CDR1 and CDR2 sequences are MNHNS and SASEGT. This CDR3 contains 15 residues. CDR3 nucleotide sequence: TGTGCCAGCAAAACCTGGGACAGGGGCTCCCCTGGGGCTTTCTTT. Translation gives CASKTWDRGSPGAFF.

This clonotype was picked up many times. A read error is possible here, since a much larger clone lies one base away. The V gene is TRBV28, the J gene TRBJ2-7, with TRBD1 matching over 7 bases. CDR1 is MDHEN, CDR2 SYDVKM, per germline. There are 12 residues in the CDR3. The CDR3 nucleotides read TGTCCCAGCCTGGACAGGAACTACGAGCAGTACTTC. Encoded protein: CPSLDRNYEQYF.